This T cell receptor (beta chain) comes out of a study of T cell repertoires in cytomegalovirus infection. V dropped 4 bases and J dropped 2; count of bases not matched to a gene: 7. The CDR3 runs 15 residues. In its sample, this clonotype was seen once. Its antigen is not identified. TCRdb reanalysed the reads using MiXCR and keeps one entry per CDR3 protein. The sample has hundreds of thousands of distinct CDR3 sequences; around a third are singletons. Study-wide points: CMV carriers having the relevant HLA were flagged by cumulative public TCR beta family frequency.

V is TRBV12-3 or TRBV12-4 and J is TRBJ2-5, with TRBD1 identical over 7 bases. This TCR was sampled from a human donor in good health (CMV status not recorded). Some clones in this sample may be carry-over from other donors' samples. Sample: cultured CD8+ T cells from PBMCs, taken from culture after CMV antigen stimulation. CDR3 nucleotides: TGTGCCAGCAGTTCCACCCTGGACAGGCAAGAGACCCAGTACTTC. Encoded protein: CASSSTLDRQETQYF.